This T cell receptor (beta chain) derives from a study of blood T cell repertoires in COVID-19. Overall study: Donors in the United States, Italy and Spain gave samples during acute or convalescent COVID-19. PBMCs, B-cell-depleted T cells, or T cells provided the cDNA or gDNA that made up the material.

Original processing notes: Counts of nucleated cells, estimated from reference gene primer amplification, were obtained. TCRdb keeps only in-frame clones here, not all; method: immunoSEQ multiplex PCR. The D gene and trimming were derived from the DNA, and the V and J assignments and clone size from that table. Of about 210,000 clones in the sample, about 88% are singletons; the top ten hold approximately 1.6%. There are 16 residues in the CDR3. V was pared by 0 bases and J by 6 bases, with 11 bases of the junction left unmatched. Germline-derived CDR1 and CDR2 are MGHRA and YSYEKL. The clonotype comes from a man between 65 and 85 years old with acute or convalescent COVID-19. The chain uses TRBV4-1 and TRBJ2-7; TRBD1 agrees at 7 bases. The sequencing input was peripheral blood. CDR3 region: CASSQEGYRGGAEQYF. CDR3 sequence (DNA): TGCGCCAGCAGCCAAGAGGGGTATAGAGGGGGCGCCGAGCAGTACTTC.